Following are 31 T cell receptor beta chains from one sample sequenced in a study of T cell responses to AZD1222 COVID-19 vaccine. The table came from immunoSEQ multiplex PCR; TCRdb's copy has only in-frame clones and leaves some out. In the table there are some 150,000 clones, around 94% of which are singletons. The sequenced sample was peripheral blood, obtained on day 0 of AZD1222 vaccination. All receptors come from an adult in good health.

The chain employs TRBV2 and TRBJ1-2; D gene uncertain. The germline CDR1 and CDR2 sequences are SNHLY and FYNNEI. The V gene lost 2 bases and the J gene lost 4 bases, with 14 bases spanning the gap. CDR3 size: 15 residues. This CDR3 reads CASSERVIPLYGYTF. CDR3 in DNA: TGTGCCAGCAGTGAACGAGTAATCCCTCTCTATGGCTACACCTTC.

V gene TRBV2 combines with J gene TRBJ1-1; a weak D match, TRBD1 (5 bases). The CDR3 has 13 residues. V lost 6 bases, J lost 1 base, and 9 bases lay in between. Looked up from germline, CDR1 is SNHLY and CDR2 is FYNNEI. In nucleotides, the CDR3 is TGTGCCAGCAGGGGGGGACGGAACACTGAAGCTTTCTTT. Translation: CASRGGRNTEAFF.

The chain has TRBV2 and TRBJ1-4; perhaps TRBD1 as D (5 bases). CDR3 length: 16 residues. CDR1 and CDR2 from the germline V gene are SNHLY and FYNNEI. V dropped 0 bases and J dropped 7 bases, with 15 bases sitting between them. CDR3 sequence: CASSEALWQGREKLFF. The DNA for the CDR3 is TGTGCCAGCAGTGAAGCGCTTTGGCAGGGACGTGAAAAACTGTTTTTT.

This chain links TRBV5-8 with TRBJ1-6; the D gene is possibly TRBD1 (5 bases). The CDR3 totals 14 residues. V lost 4 bases and J 5 bases, leaving 10 bases between the germline ends. Germline-derived CDR1 and CDR2 are SGHTS and YDEGEE. This CDR3 is CASSLGTDNSPLHF. DNA of the CDR3: TGTGCCAGCAGCCTGGGGACGGATAATTCACCCCTCCACTTT.

V usage is TRBV2 and J usage is TRBJ1-1, with a tentative D call TRBD1 (6 bases). V gave up 7 bases and J gave up 0 bases, with 12 bases separating them. This CDR3 has 14 residues. Germline V CDR1 and CDR2: SNHLY, FYNNEI. The CDR3 bases are TGTGCCAGCAAGGCTGGACAGTTGAACACTGAAGCTTTCTTT. It yields the protein CASKAGQLNTEAFF.

This clone is a singleton in its sample. The chain employs TRBV20-1 and TRBJ1-5; no clear D gene. CDR3 size: 14 residues. The V end was cut by 3 bases, the J end by 6 bases, with 15 bases between. Per germline, CDR1 DFQATT and CDR2 SNEGSKA (reference sequence). As DNA, the CDR3 is TGCAGTGCTAGTCCAACCCGCGGAGGTCAGCCCCAGCATTTT. Its translation is CSASPTRGGQPQHF.

This chain links TRBV30 with TRBJ1-3; D perhaps matches TRBD1 (5 bases). The CDR3 spans 12 residues. V lost 5 bases and J 7 bases, leaving 12 bases between the germline ends. Germline V CDR1 and CDR2: GTSNPN, SVGIG (reference sequence). The CDR3 region is CAWGGSYNTIYF. CDR3 DNA sequence: TGTGCCTGGGGGGGGTCGTACAACACCATATATTTT.

The CDR3 DNA sequence: TGTGCCAGTGCCCGGTCGGGTAACTATGGCTACACCTTC. As protein: CASARSGNYGYTF. The V call is TRBV19, the J call TRBJ1-2; D gene uncertain. Between the trimmed V and J ends, which lost 8 bases and 1 base, there was a span of 11 bases. CDR1 and CDR2 from the germline V gene are LNHDA and SQIVND (reference sequence). The CDR3 is made up of 13 amino acids. The entire variable domain, with the rest obtained from reference TRBV19 and TRBJ1-2, is as follows: DGGITQSPKYLFRKEGQNVTLSCEQNLNHDAMYWYRQDPGQGLRLIYYSQIVNDFQKGDIAEGYSVSREKKESFPLTVTSAQKNPTAFYLCASARSGNYGYTFGSGTRLTVV.

This chain links TRBV4-3 with TRBJ2-3, with 8 bases matching TRBD1. The CDR3 extends over 15 amino acids. The J segment lost 6 bases and the V segment lost 2 bases, leaving 7 bases of the junction unmatched. CDR1 is LGHNA, CDR2 YSLEER, per germline. The CDR3 nucleotides read TGCGCCAGCAGCCAACAGGGGGCCGCAGAGGATACGCAGTATTTT. Translating gives CASSQQGAAEDTQYF.

V usage is TRBV27 and J usage is TRBJ1-6, with 7 bases identical to TRBD1. The CDR3 is 14 residues long. The V and J ends lost 4 bases and 9 bases, in that order; junction bases with no gene match: 6. CDR1 is MNHEY and CDR2 is SMNVEV in the germline V gene (reference sequence). As DNA, the CDR3 is TGTGCCAGCAGTTATGGGACAGAGAGTTCACCCCTCCACTTT. Amino acid sequence: CASSYGTESSPLHF.

CDR3 DNA: TGTGCCAGCAGCGGCGGACTCACCGGGGAGCTGTTTTTT. Translation: CASSGGLTGELFF. V and J are TRBV7-2 and TRBJ2-2, with D perhaps matching TRBD2 (5 bases). Germline loops: CDR1 SGHTA, CDR2 FQGNSA. This CDR3 comprises 13 residues. V lost 5 bases and J lost 4, with 8 bases in between.

This chain connects TRBV4-2 to TRBJ2-2; a possible D gene is TRBD1 (5 bases). Germline lookup yields CDR1 LGHNA and CDR2 YNFKEQ. The CDR3 extends over 16 amino acids. V lost 0 bases and J lost 0, with 8 bases in between. CDR3 coding DNA: TGTGCCAGCAGCCAAGATTCACAGGCGAACACCGGGGAGCTGTTTTTT. Its translation is CASSQDSQANTGELFF.

The chain uses TRBV9 and TRBJ2-2; weak D call: TRBD1 (5 bases). This CDR3 spans 15 amino acids. V was pared by 5 bases and J by 1 base, with 12 bases between. Germline V gene sequence: CDR1 SGDLS, CDR2 YYNGEE. Here the CDR3 reads CASRAKGQNTGELFF. In nucleotides, the CDR3 is TGTGCCAGCAGAGCGAAAGGACAGAACACCGGGGAGCTGTTTTTT.

This chain connects TRBV6-1 to TRBJ1-4; D is undetermined. Germline lookup yields CDR1 MNHNS and CDR2 SASEGT. CDR3 length: 14 amino acids. With 1 base removed from V and 3 bases from J, the gap between germline ends came to 6 bases. The CDR3 region has the DNA TGTGCCAGCAGTGAAGTAGGACCTAATGAAAAACTGTTTTTT. This gives the protein CASSEVGPNEKLFF.

This clone was counted once. The junction differs from germline at one of its ends, possibly a read error. This rearrangement joins TRBV12-5 to TRBJ2-7; D is unresolved. The CDR3 covers 13 residues. Germline CDR1 reads LGHNT; CDR2 reads FRNRAP. As DNA, the CDR3 is TGTGCTAGTGGTGCCCGACACGGCTCGGGTGAGGACTTC. It translates to CASGARHGSGEDF.

The V call is TRBV6-6, the J call TRBJ1-6; 7 bases agree with TRBD1. Germline V gives CDR1 MNHNY, CDR2 SVGAGI (reference sequence). V was pared by 2 bases and J by 6 bases, with 4 bases of the junction left unmatched. The CDR3 runs to 15 residues. In nucleotides, the CDR3 is TGTGCCAGCAGTTACCAGGGACAGCTTAATTCACCCCTCCACTTT. This codes for CASSYQGQLNSPLHF.

The V call is TRBV29-1, the J call TRBJ2-1; 9 nucleotides align to TRBD2. V lost 4 bases to trimming and J lost 6 bases; unmatched junction nucleotides: 1. The germline V gene encodes CDR1 SQVTM and CDR2 ANQGSEA. The CDR3 is 12 residues long. CDR3 coding DNA: TGCAGCGTTGGGCGGGGGGGCAATGAGCAGTTCTTC. It is translated as CSVGRGGNEQFF.

This chain uses TRBV6-2 or TRBV6-3 with TRBJ2-2; D is perhaps TRBD1 (5 bases). V was cut by 4 bases and J by 5 bases, with 20 bases left in between. CDR1 MNHEY and CDR2 SVGEGT come from the germline V gene. The CDR3 is 17 amino acids. The chain's CDR3 is CASSSPHSGWRTGELFF. For the CDR3, the DNA is TGTGCCAGCAGTTCCCCACACTCAGGGTGGAGAACCGGGGAGCTGTTTTTT.

The chain recombines TRBV6-2 or TRBV6-3 with TRBJ1-2, with no clear D. The CDR3 spans 12 residues. Trimming stripped 0 bases from V and 7 bases from J, with 6 bases between. Germline V gives CDR1 MNHEY, CDR2 SVGEGT. CDR3 protein: CASSYSESGYTF. For the CDR3, the DNA is TGTGCCAGCAGTTACTCTGAGTCTGGCTACACCTTC.

This clone was seen once. V is TRBV5-1 and J is TRBJ1-5; no clear D gene. Trimming took off 3 bases at V and 4 bases at J, with 11 bases between the two ends. Germline V gives CDR1 SGHRS, CDR2 YFSETQ. CDR3 size: 14 residues. The CDR3 reads CASSSGEGNQPQHF. CDR3 nucleotide sequence: TGCGCCAGCAGCTCTGGGGAAGGGAATCAGCCCCAGCATTTT.

The rearrangement uses TRBV5-4 and TRBJ2-7; D may correspond to TRBD1 or TRBD2 (6 bases each). The ends were cut back, 4 bases at V and 1 base at J, with 18 bases in the middle. This CDR3 region has 16 residues. Germline V gives CDR1 SGHNT, CDR2 YYREEE (reference sequence). The CDR3 loop reads CASSLKGGTGSYEQYF. The CDR3 coding sequence is TGTGCCAGCAGCCTCAAGGGGGGCACCGGATCCTACGAGCAGTACTTC.

This chain links TRBV19 with TRBJ2-2; D is uncertain. The germline V and J ends were trimmed by 9 bases and 1 base, with 12 bases remaining between them. CDR3 length equals 14 residues. CDR1 and CDR2 from the germline V gene are LNHDA and SQIVND (reference sequence). CDR3 DNA: TGTGCCAGCCAATCCCGTGGGAACACCGGGGAGCTGTTTTTT. It is translated as CASQSRGNTGELFF.

This sequence joins TRBV5-1 and TRBJ2-7; 7 positions match TRBD1. From germline, CDR1 is SGHRS and CDR2 YFSETQ. Trimming removed 0 bases from V and 4 bases from J; junction bases left unmatched: 4. This CDR3 is 14 amino acids long. The CDR3: CASSLAPGGYEQYF. In nucleotides, the CDR3 is TGCGCCAGCAGCTTGGCTCCAGGGGGATACGAGCAGTACTTC.

The chain couples TRBV7-2 to TRBJ2-1; D gene ambiguous. The V end was cut by 4 bases, the J end by 4 bases, with 8 bases between. CDR1 is SGHTA, CDR2 FQGNSA, per germline. The length of the CDR3 is 13 residues. CDR3 sequence reads: CASSSALYNEQFF. The CDR3, as DNA: TGTGCCAGCAGCTCCGCCCTTTACAATGAGCAGTTCTTC.

The rearrangement links TRBV5-5 to TRBJ2-6; D gene ambiguous. The V gene lost 0 bases and the J gene lost 4 bases, with 8 bases spanning the gap. The CDR3 runs 15 residues. Germline-derived CDR1 and CDR2 are SGHKS and YYEKEE (reference sequence). CDR3 in amino acids: CASSLAGPGANVLTF. CDR3 DNA: TGTGCCAGCAGCTTGGCAGGACCCGGGGCCAACGTCCTGACTTTC.

This rearrangement joins TRBV3-1 (or the pseudogene TRBV3-2) to TRBJ1-6; no clear D. V lost 3 bases, J lost 13 bases, and 16 bases lay in between. Per germline, CDR1 LGHDT and CDR2 YNNKEL (reference sequence). The CDR3 spans 14 residues. Here the CDR3 reads CASSQAGSRVPLHF. The CDR3 bases are TGTGCCAGCAGCCAGGCCGGGTCCCGAGTCCCCCTCCACTTT.

This sequence joins TRBV24-1 and TRBJ2-1; D remains unclear. In germline, CDR1 is KGHDR, CDR2 SFDVKD. This CDR3 spans 13 amino acids. Trimming left V 5 bases short and J 1 base short, with 5 bases between. The CDR3, as DNA: TGTGCCACCAGTGGAGCATCCTACAATGAGCAGTTCTTC. Amino acid sequence: CATSGASYNEQFF.

This chain links TRBV7-8 with TRBJ2-1; D gene unclear. Per germline, CDR1 SGHVS and CDR2 FQNEAQ. This CDR3 has 15 amino acids. The germline V and J ends were trimmed by 5 bases and 5 bases, with 16 bases remaining between them. The CDR3 protein is CASSPNPFRDNEQFF. The CDR3 coding sequence is TGTGCCAGCAGCCCCAACCCGTTTAGGGACAATGAGCAGTTCTTC.

The chain is built from TRBV5-1 and TRBJ1-2, with D possibly TRBD1 on 5 matching bases. From germline, CDR1 is SGHRS and CDR2 YFSETQ. The V end was cut by 4 bases, the J end by 6 bases, with 13 bases between. This CDR3 spans 13 amino acids. Here the CDR3 DNA reads TGCGCCAGCAGCCCAAGGGGATCTCATGGCTACACCTTC. It specifies CASSPRGSHGYTF. The variable domain in full, with the rest retrieved from reference TRBV5-1 and TRBJ1-2, is KAGVTQTPRYLIKTRGQQVTLSCSPISGHRSVSWYQQTPGQGLQFLFEYFSETQRNKGNFPGRFSGRQFSNSRSEMNVSTLELGDSALYLCASSPRGSHGYTFGSGTRLTVV.

V is TRBV5-1 and J is TRBJ2-1; D possibly corresponds to TRBD2 (5 bases). Deletions cut 0 bases from V and 8 bases from J, with 12 bases between. This CDR3 is 14 amino acids long. CDR1 and CDR2 (germline): SGHRS, YFSETQ. CDR3: CASSLGQGGDEQFF. The CDR3 coding sequence is TGCGCCAGCAGCTTGGGCCAAGGAGGTGATGAGCAGTTCTTC.

The CDR3 region is CASSHPGGWDSPLHF. The CDR3 coding sequence is TGTGCCAGCAGTCATCCAGGGGGTTGGGATTCACCCCTCCACTTT. The rearrangement joins TRBV7-9 to TRBJ1-6; TRBD1 agrees at 7 bases. Trimming at V came to 6 bases and at J to 8 bases, leaving 10 bases not matched to a gene. The CDR3 has 15 residues. CDR1 SEHNR and CDR2 FQNEAQ come from the germline V gene (reference sequence).